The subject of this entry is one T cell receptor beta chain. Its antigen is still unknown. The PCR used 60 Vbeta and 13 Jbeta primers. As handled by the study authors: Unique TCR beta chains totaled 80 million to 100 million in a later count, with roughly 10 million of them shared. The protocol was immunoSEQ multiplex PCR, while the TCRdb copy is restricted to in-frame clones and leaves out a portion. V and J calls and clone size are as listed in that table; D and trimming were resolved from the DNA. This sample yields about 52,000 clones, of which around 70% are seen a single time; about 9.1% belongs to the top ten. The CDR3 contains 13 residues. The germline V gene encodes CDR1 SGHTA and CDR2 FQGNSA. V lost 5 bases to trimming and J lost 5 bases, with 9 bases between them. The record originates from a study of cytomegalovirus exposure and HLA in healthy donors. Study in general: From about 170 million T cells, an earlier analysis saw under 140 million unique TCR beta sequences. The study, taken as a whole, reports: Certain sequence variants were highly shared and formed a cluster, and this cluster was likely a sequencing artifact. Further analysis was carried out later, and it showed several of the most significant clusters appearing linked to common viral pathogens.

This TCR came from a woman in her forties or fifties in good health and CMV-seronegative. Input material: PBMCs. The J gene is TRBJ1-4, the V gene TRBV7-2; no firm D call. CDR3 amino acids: CASSPRGNEKLFF. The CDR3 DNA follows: TGTGCCAGCAGCCCCCGCGGGAATGAAAAACTGTTTTTT.